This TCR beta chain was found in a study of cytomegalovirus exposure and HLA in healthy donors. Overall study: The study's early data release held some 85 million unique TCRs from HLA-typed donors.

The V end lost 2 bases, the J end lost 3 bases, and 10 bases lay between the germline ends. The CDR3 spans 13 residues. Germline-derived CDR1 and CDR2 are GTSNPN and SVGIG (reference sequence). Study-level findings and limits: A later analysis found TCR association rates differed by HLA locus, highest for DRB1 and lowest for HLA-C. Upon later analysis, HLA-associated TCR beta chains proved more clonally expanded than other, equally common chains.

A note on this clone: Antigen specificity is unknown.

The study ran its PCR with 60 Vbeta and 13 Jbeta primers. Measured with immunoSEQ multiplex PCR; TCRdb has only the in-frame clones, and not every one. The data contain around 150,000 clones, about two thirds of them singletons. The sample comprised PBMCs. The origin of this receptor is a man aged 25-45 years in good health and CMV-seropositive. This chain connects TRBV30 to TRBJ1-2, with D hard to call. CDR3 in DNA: TGTGCCTGGAGTCCAGATCGTGACTATGGCTACACCTTC. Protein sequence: CAWSPDRDYGYTF.